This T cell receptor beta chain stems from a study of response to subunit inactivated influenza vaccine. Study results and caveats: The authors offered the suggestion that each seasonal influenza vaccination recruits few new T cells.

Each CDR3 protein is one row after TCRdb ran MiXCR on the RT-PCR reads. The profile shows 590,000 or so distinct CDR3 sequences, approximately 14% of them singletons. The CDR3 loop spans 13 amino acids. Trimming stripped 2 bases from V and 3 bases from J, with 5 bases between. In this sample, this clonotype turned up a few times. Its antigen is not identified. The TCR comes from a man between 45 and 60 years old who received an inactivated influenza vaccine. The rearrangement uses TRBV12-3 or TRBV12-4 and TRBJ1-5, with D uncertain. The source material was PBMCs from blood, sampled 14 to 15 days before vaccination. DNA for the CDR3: TGTGCCAGCAGTTTAACGCCCAATCAGCCCCAGCATTTT. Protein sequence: CASSLTPNQPQHF.